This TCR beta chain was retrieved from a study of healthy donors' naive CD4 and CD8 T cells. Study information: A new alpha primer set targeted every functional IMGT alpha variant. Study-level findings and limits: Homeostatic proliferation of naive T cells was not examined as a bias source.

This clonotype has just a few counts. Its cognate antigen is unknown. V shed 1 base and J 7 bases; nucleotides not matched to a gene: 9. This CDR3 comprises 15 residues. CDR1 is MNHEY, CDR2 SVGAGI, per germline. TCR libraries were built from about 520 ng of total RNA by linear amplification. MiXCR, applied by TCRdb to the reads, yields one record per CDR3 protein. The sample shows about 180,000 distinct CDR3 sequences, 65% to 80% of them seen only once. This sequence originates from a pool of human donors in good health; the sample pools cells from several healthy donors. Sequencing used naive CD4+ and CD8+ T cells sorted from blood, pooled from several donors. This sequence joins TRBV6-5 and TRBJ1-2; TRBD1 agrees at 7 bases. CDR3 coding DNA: TGTGCCAGCAGTTACTTGGACAGGACCCGACGTGGCTACACCTTC. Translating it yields CASSYLDRTRRGYTF.